Listed below are T cell receptor beta chains from one sample, sequenced in a study of cytomegalovirus exposure and HLA in healthy donors. Measured with immunoSEQ multiplex PCR; TCRdb has only the in-frame clones, and not every one. The table includes 150,000 or so clones, about 75% detected once. The sequencing sample was made of PBMCs. The receptors come from a woman aged 45 to 65 in good health and CMV-seropositive. Each CDR3 is given with its conserved first and last residue. A D gene is named only where the DNA matches it firmly. The size of a clone is reported for some rows only, either as once, few or many, or as a class for expanded clones.

J gene,D gene,V gene,clone size,CDR3 DNA,CDR3 protein
TRBJ1-6,NA,TRBV28,NA,TGTGCCAGCAGTTTATCTACGGGTGATAATTCACCCCTCCACTTT,CASSLSTGDNSPLHF
TRBJ1-3,NA,TRBV27,few,TGTGCCAGCAGTTTAACCGGGTATGGAAACACCATATATTTT,CASSLTGYGNTIYF
TRBJ2-7,NA,TRBV21-1,NA,TGTGCCAGCTCCGGGACAGGCTACGAGCAGTACTTC,CASSGTGYEQYF
TRBJ2-1,NA,TRBV27,few,TGTGCCAGCAGTAAGTCAGGGATCTCCTACAATGAGCAGTTCTTC,CASSKSGISYNEQFF
TRBJ1-4,TRBD1,TRBV7-6,NA,TGTGCCAGCAGTCCTACAGGGGGCGCGAATGAAAAACTGTTTTTT,CASSPTGGANEKLFF
TRBJ2-7,TRBD2,TRBV25-1,NA,TGTGTCACATCTCCGGGACTAGCGGGAGAATTAGCTTACGAGCAGTACTTC,CVTSPGLAGELAYEQYF
TRBJ2-6,TRBD1,TRBV14,NA,TGTGCCAGCAGCCAGGCTTTAAGGGACAGGGGGCTTTCATCTGGGGCCAACGTCCTGACTTTC,CASSQALRDRGLSSGANVLTF
TRBJ2-3,TRBD2,TRBV9,NA,TGTGCCAGCAGCGTAGATGGTAGCGGGAACACAGATACGCAGTATTTT,CASSVDGSGNTDTQYF
TRBJ1-5,NA,TRBV5-5,NA,TGTGCCAGCAGCTTGGTTAGGGGGTGGGATCAGCCCCAGCATTTT,CASSLVRGWDQPQHF
TRBJ2-1,TRBD2,TRBV27,NA,TGTGCCAGCAGTGTACTAGCGGGACCCTACAATGAGCAGTTCTTC,CASSVLAGPYNEQFF
TRBJ1-4,TRBD1,TRBV28,NA,TGTGCCAGCAGCCGGACAGGGGGCGAGGCGGAAAAACTGTTTTTT,CASSRTGGEAEKLFF
TRBJ1-1,TRBD1,TRBV18,NA,TGTGCCAGCTCAATAAACCGGGACAGGGGCACTGAAGCTTTCTTT,CASSINRDRGTEAFF
TRBJ1-2,NA,TRBV6-6,NA,TGTGCCAGCAGGCCCACAGGGTATGGCTACACCTTC,CASRPTGYGYTF
TRBJ2-7,NA,TRBV9,NA,TGTGCCAGCAGCCCAAACCTAGTGAGGGCCTACGAGCAGTACTTC,CASSPNLVRAYEQYF
TRBJ1-5,TRBD1,TRBV19,NA,TGTGCCAGTAGTACGGGACAGTGGCTAATTGGTCAGCCCCAGCATTTT,CASSTGQWLIGQPQHF
TRBJ2-5,NA,TRBV5-1,NA,TGCGCCAGCAGCTTGGTTGGCAGGGTCATGGAGACCCAGTACTTC,CASSLVGRVMETQYF
TRBJ1-2,TRBD1,TRBV5-6,NA,TGTGCCAGCAGCTTGCGACAGGGGGATGGCTACACCTTC,CASSLRQGDGYTF
TRBJ1-1,TRBD1,TRBV6-5,NA,TGTGCCAGCAGTTACGGACAGGGGTTGGGTGAAGCTTTCTTT,CASSYGQGLGEAFF
TRBJ2-1,TRBD2,TRBV6-5,NA,TGTGCCAGCAGTTCCGAACCGGGACTAGCGGGAGTTGAGCAGTTCTTC,CASSSEPGLAGVEQFF
TRBJ2-7,TRBD2,TRBV28,NA,TGTGCCAGCAGTGTCGATCCGGGACTAGCGGGGGGGCTAGGAGAGCAGCACTTC,CASSVDPGLAGGLGEQHF
TRBJ2-1,NA,TRBV4-3,NA,TGCGCCAGCAGCCAGGCCCCGAACCCCTACAATGAGCAGTTCTTC,CASSQAPNPYNEQFF
TRBJ2-5,NA,TRBV18,NA,TGTGCCAGCTCATCGCGGATCCAAGAGACCCAGTACTTC,CASSSRIQETQYF
TRBJ1-1,NA,TRBV9,NA,TGTGCCAGCAGCGTTGCCCAGGACACTGAAGCTTTCTTT,CASSVAQDTEAFF
TRBJ2-7,NA,TRBV5-8,NA,TGTGCCAGCAGCTTGGGGCGGGCGTACTCCTACGAGCAGTACTTC,CASSLGRAYSYEQYF
TRBJ2-7,TRBD2,TRBV2,NA,TGTGCCAGCAGGGTAGCGGGATCCTACGAGCAGTACTTC,CASRVAGSYEQYF
TRBJ1-5,TRBD1,TRBV2,NA,TGTGCCAGCAACGACAGGGGGGTCAATCAGCCCCAGCATTTT,CASNDRGVNQPQHF
TRBJ2-1,NA,TRBV5-1,NA,TGCGCCAGCAGCTTGGCCGAGCTAAATGAGCAGTTCTTC,CASSLAELNEQFF
TRBJ1-5,NA,TRBV4-1,NA,TGCGCCAGCAGCCAAGAAACAGGGAGACAGCCCCAGCATTTT,CASSQETGRQPQHF
TRBJ1-3,NA,TRBV9,once,TGTGCCAGCAGCCCGACAGGACTCTCTGGAAACACCATATATTTT,CASSPTGLSGNTIYF
TRBJ1-1,TRBD1,TRBV6-5,NA,TGTGCCGCAGGCTCGGGACAGCAAAGATGGGCTTTCTTT,CAAGSGQQRWAFF
TRBJ2-3,NA,TRBV4-1,NA,TGCGCCAGCAGCCAAGGATCTGCGGGGGCAATTACGCAGTATTTT,CASSQGSAGAITQYF
TRBJ2-1,NA,TRBV2,NA,TGTGCCAGCAGTGAATCAAGGCAGTGGAGCTCCTACAATGAGCAGTTCTTC,CASSESRQWSSYNEQFF
TRBJ2-1,NA,TRBV23-1,NA,TGCGCCAGCAGTCCCCCTCAGAATGAGCAGTTCTTC,CASSPPQNEQFF
TRBJ2-5,TRBD1,TRBV19,NA,TGTGCCAGTAGTATGAGACAGGGGGCCCCGGAGACCCAGTACTTC,CASSMRQGAPETQYF
TRBJ2-7,NA,TRBV4-2,NA,TGTGCCAGCAGCCAAGGTGCCAGCGTAACCTACGAGCAGTACTTC,CASSQGASVTYEQYF
TRBJ2-3,NA,TRBV2,NA,TGTGCCAGCAGTGACCAGGGGCGCACAGATACGCAGTATTTT,CASSDQGRTDTQYF
TRBJ2-1,TRBD1,TRBV29-1,NA,TGCAGCGGCCACAGGGGCCCTCTTTACAATGAGCAGTTCTTC,CSGHRGPLYNEQFF
TRBJ2-7,NA,TRBV7-2,NA,TGTGCCAGCAGCTTAGTACTATCGGAGCAGTACTTC,CASSLVLSEQYF
TRBJ2-3,TRBD2,TRBV5-4,NA,TGTGCCAGCAGCTTAGCGGGAAGCACAGATACGCAGTATTTT,CASSLAGSTDTQYF
TRBJ2-2,NA,TRBV5-1,NA,TGCGCCAGCAGCTTGACGGGTCGGAGGACCGGGGAGCTGTTTTTT,CASSLTGRRTGELFF
TRBJ2-5,NA,TRBV19,NA,TGTGCCAGTTCAACAGGGTCAAGTGGGACCCAGTACTTC,CASSTGSSGTQYF
TRBJ2-1,NA,TRBV29-1,NA,TGCAGCGTTGAACCTCTCCTGCGGGATGAGCAGTTCTTC,CSVEPLLRDEQFF